This T cell receptor beta chain was recovered during a study of T-cell reconstitution after alpha-beta-depleted transplantation in children. The library targeted TCRbeta and was prepared with unique molecular identifiers. TCRdb itself ran the PCR reads through MiXCR, one entry per CDR3 protein. Here the sample spans about 610,000 distinct CDR3 sequences, 10% being singletons. This TCR came from a human donor who donated a stem cell graft to a child with acute myeloid leukemia. The source was PBMCs from the stem cell graft donor, collected from the stem cell graft.

The CDR3 sequence: CASSQDWGAQETQYF. The CDR3 DNA reads as TGCGCCAGCAGCCAAGATTGGGGAGCCCAAGAGACCCAGTACTTC. The V gene is TRBV4-3, the J gene TRBJ2-5, with D possibly matching TRBD2 (5 bases). This CDR3 is 15 amino acids long. Trimming pared 0 bases from V and 1 base from J, leaving 9 bases between. CDR1 LGHNA and CDR2 YSLEER come from the germline V gene.